Shown below are 8 T cell receptor beta chains from a single sample sequenced in a study of beta chain features in type 1 diabetes. The study, taken as a whole, reports: Type 1 diabetes patients had TCRB CDR3s that were shorter (moderately but significantly so) in all four CD4+ subsets.

No antigens are known for them. All of the isolated RNA was reverse transcribed, so expressed TCRB transcripts were sequenced. Clones were sequenced by immunoSEQ multiplex PCR, and TCRdb holds only the in-frame ones, with some missing. The table records around 120,000 clones, roughly 17% of them present only once. Sequencing was done on a sample of central memory CD4+ T cells from blood. These receptors came from a man aged 18 to 30 with type 1 diabetes.

This clone came up a few times. Written as DNA, the CDR3 is TGTGCCAGCAGCTTAAGGTCACCAGGAGAGACCCAGTACTTC. It yields the protein CASSLRSPGETQYF. The chain joins TRBV5-5 to TRBJ2-5; D is undetermined. The CDR3 extends over 14 amino acids. Germline assignment: CDR1 SGHKS and CDR2 YYEKEE (reference sequence). The V end was cut by 2 bases, the J end by 4 bases, with 12 bases between.

This clone was seen a few times. A read error may account for a junction end that differs from germline. The chain is built from TRBV7-7 and TRBJ1-1, with a weak D call TRBD1 (6 bases). CDR3 length equals 15 residues. Germline V lookup: CDR1 SSHAT, CDR2 FNYEAQ (reference sequence). CDR3 sequence (DNA): TGTGCTAGCAGGTCAGGCAGGGGCTCCTACACTGAAGCTTTCTTT. It yields the protein CASRSGRGSYTEAFF.

This clone was seen more than once but under ten times. The J gene is TRBJ2-7, the V gene TRBV28; 12 bases match TRBD1. J lost 6 bases, V lost 3 bases, and 9 bases had no gene match. The CDR3 spans 16 residues. Germline V gives CDR1 MDHEN, CDR2 SYDVKM. The CDR3 here is CASSFPGTGGLVEQYF. The CDR3 DNA follows: TGTGCCAGCAGTTTCCCCGGGACAGGGGGCCTTGTCGAGCAGTACTTC.

CDR3 amino acids: CASRVIPNNEQFF. CDR3 sequence (DNA): TGTGCCAGCAGAGTTATACCCAACAATGAGCAGTTCTTC. The chain recombines TRBV6-6 with TRBJ2-1; D unresolved. The CDR3 length is 13 residues. V lost 6 bases, J lost 5 bases, and 11 bases lay in between. The germline V gene encodes CDR1 MNHNY and CDR2 SVGAGI (reference sequence).

The genes are TRBV2 and TRBJ2-7; 7 bases agree with TRBD2. This CDR3 comprises 15 residues. The V gene's germline CDR1 is SNHLY and CDR2 FYNNEI. Trimming took 3 bases from V and 3 from J; bases not matched to a gene: 8. Here the CDR3 reads CASSDIAGVGYEQYF. The CDR3 DNA is TGTGCCAGCAGTGATATCGCGGGAGTAGGCTACGAGCAGTACTTC.

This clone was found a few times. V is TRBV6-5 and J is TRBJ2-7; 8 nucleotides agree with TRBD2. CDR3 size: 13 residues. Germline V CDR1 and CDR2: MNHEY, SVGAGI. Trimming at V came to 0 bases and at J to 7 bases, leaving 2 bases not matched to a gene. The CDR3 DNA sequence: TGTGCCAGCAGTTACTCGGGACTAGAGGAGCAGTACTTC. This encodes CASSYSGLEEQYF.

This clone was seen a handful of times. The J gene is TRBJ2-1, the V gene TRBV14, with no clear D. Trimming removed 4 bases at V and 6 bases at J, with 13 bases between. Germline loops: CDR1 SGHDN, CDR2 FVKESK. CDR3 length: 14 amino acids. CDR3: CASSRRSVFNEQFF. CDR3 coding DNA: TGTGCCAGCAGCCGAAGGAGCGTCTTCAATGAGCAGTTCTTC.

CDR3 coding DNA: TGTGCCAGCAGATGGGGATCGGGGGGCCCTGGCTACACCTTC. Protein product: CASRWGSGGPGYTF. The J gene is TRBJ1-2, the V gene TRBV28; the D gene is possibly TRBD1 (6 bases). Trimming removed 6 bases from V and 7 bases from J, with 18 bases in between. The CDR3 length is 14 residues. The germline V gene encodes CDR1 MDHEN and CDR2 SYDVKM.